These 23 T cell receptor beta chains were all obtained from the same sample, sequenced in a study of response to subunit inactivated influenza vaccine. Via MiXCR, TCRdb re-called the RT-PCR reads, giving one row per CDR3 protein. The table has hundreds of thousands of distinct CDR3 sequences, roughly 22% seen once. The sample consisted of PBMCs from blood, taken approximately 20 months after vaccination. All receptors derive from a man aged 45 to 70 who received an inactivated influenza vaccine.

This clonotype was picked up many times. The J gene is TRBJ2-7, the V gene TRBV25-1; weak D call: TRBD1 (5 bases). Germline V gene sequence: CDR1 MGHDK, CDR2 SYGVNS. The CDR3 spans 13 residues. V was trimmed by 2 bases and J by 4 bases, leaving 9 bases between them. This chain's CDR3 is CASSEGARYEQYF. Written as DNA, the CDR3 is TGTGCCAGCAGTGAAGGGGCCAGATACGAGCAGTACTTC.

CDR3 sequence: CASSPRRGGFLNTEAFF. For the CDR3, the DNA is TGTGCCAGCTCACCACGAAGGGGTGGTTTTCTGAACACTGAAGCTTTCTTT. V is TRBV18 and J is TRBJ1-1; maybe TRBD1 (5 bases). V was shortened by 1 base and J by 0 bases, with 15 bases between the two germline ends. This CDR3 has 17 amino acids. Germline loops: CDR1 KGHSH, CDR2 LQKENI.

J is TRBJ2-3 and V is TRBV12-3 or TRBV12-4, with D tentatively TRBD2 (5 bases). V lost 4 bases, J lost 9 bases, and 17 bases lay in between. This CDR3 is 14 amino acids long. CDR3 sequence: CASSSSRTFPTQYF. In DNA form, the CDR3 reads TGTGCCAGCAGTTCATCCCGGACTTTCCCGACGCAGTATTTT.

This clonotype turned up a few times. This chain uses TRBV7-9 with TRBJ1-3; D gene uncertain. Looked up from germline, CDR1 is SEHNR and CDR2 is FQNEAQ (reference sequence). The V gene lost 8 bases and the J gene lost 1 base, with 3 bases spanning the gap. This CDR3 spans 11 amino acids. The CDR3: CASVSGNTIYF. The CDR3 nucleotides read TGTGCCAGCGTATCTGGAAACACCATATATTTT. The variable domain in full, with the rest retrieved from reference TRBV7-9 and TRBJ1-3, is DTGVSQNPRHKITKRGQNVTFRCDPISEHNRLYWYRQTLGQGPEFLTYFQNEAQLEKSRLLSDRFSAERPKGSFSTLEIQRTEQGDSAMYLCASVSGNTIYFGEGSWLTVV.

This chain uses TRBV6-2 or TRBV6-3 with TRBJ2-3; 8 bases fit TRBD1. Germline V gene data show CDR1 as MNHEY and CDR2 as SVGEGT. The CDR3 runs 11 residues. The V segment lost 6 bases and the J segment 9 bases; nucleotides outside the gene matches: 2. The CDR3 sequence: CASSRQGTQYF. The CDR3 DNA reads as TGTGCCAGCAGCCGACAGGGGACGCAGTATTTT.

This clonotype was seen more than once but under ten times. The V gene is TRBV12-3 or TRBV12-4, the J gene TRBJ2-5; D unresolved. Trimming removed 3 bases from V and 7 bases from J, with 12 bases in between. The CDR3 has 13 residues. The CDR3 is CASSLDGLGTQYF. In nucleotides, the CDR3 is TGTGCCAGCAGTTTGGACGGCCTCGGGACCCAGTACTTC.

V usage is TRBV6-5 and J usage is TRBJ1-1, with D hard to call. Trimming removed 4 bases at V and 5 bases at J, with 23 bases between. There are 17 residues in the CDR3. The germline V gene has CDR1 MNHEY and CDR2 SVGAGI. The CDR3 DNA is TGTGCCAGCAGTTTTTCCGGGAGGGCAGACAAAGGGACTGAAGCTTTCTTT. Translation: CASSFSGRADKGTEAFF.

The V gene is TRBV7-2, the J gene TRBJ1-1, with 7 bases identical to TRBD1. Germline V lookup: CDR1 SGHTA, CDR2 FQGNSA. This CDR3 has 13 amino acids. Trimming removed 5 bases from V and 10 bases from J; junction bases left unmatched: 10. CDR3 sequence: CASSRDGRGGAFF. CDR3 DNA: TGTGCCAGCAGCCGTGATGGCAGGGGGGGAGCTTTCTTT.

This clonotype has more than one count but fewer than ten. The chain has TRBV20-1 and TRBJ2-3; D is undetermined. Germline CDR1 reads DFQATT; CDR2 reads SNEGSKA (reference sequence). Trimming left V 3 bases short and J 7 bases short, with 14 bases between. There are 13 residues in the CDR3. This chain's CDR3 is CSASSIGLNTQYF. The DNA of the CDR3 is TGCAGTGCTAGCTCAATCGGGTTGAATACGCAGTATTTT.

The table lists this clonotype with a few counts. CDR3 in DNA: TGCAGTGCGGGGGGGATGAACACTGAAGCTTTCTTT. It translates to CSAGGMNTEAFF. The chain links TRBV29-1 to TRBJ1-1; D may be TRBD1 (5 bases). Germline V CDR1 and CDR2: SQVTM, ANQGSEA. The CDR3 is 12 residues long.

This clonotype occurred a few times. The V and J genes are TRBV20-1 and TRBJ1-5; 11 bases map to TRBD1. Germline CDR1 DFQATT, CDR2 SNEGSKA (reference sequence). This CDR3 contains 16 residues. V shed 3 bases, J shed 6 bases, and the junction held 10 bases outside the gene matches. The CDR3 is CSASGGTGGFSQPQHF. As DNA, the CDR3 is TGCAGTGCTAGTGGGGGGACAGGGGGGTTCAGTCAGCCCCAGCATTTT.

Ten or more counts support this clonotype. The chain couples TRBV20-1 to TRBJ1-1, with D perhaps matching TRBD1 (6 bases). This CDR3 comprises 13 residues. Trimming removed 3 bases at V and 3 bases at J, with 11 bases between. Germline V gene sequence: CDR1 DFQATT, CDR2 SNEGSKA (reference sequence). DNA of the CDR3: TGCAGTGCTAGTCGGGGGCCTTACACTGAAGCTTTCTTT. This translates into CSASRGPYTEAFF.

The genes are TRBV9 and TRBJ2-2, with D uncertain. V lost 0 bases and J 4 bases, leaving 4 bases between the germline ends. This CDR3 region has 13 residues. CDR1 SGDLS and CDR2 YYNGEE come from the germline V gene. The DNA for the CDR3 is TGTGCCAGCAGCGTAGGTCCCACCGGGGAGCTGTTTTTT. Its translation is CASSVGPTGELFF.

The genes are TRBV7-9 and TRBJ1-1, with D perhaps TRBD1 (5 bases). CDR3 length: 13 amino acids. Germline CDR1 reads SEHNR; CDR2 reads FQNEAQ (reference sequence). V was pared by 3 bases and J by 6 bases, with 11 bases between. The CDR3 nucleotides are TGTGCCAGCAGCTTTAGCGGGGGAGCTGAAGCTTTCTTT. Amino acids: CASSFSGGAEAFF.

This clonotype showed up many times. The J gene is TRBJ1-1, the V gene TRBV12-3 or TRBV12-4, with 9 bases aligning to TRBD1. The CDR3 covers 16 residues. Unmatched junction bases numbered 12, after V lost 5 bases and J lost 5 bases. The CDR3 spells CASSNRQGGNGTEAFF. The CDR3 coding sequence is TGTGCCAGCAGTAACAGACAGGGGGGGAATGGAACTGAAGCTTTCTTT.

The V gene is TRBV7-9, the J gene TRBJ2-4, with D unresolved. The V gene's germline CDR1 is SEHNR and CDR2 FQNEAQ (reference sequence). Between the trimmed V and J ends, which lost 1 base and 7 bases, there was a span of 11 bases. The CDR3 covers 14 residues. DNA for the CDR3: TGTGCCAGCAGCTTAGACTTGGATGGGAACATTCAGTACTTC. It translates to CASSLDLDGNIQYF.

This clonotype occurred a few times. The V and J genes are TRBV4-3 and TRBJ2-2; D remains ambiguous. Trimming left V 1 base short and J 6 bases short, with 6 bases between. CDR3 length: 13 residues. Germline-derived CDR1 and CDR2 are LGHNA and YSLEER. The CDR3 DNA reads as TGCGCCAGCAGCCAAGTCCCTGCCGGGGAGCTGTTTTTT. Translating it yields CASSQVPAGELFF.

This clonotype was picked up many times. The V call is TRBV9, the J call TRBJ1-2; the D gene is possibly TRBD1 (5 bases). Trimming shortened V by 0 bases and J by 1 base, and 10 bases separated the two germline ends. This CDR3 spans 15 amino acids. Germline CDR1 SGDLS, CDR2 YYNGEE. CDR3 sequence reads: CASSVGGALNYGYTF. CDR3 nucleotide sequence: TGTGCCAGCAGCGTAGGCGGGGCGCTTAACTATGGCTACACCTTC.

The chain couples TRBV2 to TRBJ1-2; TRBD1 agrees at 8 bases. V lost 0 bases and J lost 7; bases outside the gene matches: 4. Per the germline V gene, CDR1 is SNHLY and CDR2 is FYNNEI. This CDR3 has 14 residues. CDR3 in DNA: TGTGCCAGCAGTGAAGCGACAGGGGTTCGTGGCTACACCTTC. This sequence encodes CASSEATGVRGYTF. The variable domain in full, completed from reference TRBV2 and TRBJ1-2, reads EPEVTQTPSHQVTQMGQEVILRCVPISNHLYFYWYRQILGQKVEFLVSFYNNEISEKSEIFDDQFSVERPDGSNFTLKIRSTKLEDSAMYFCASSEATGVRGYTFGSGTRLTVV.

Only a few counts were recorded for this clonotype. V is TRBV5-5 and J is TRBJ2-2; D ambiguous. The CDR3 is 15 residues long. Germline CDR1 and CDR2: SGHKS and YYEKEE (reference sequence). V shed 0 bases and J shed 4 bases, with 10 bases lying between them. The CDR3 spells CASSLVQERTGELFF. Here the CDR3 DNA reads TGTGCCAGCAGCTTGGTGCAGGAGCGCACCGGGGAGCTGTTTTTT.

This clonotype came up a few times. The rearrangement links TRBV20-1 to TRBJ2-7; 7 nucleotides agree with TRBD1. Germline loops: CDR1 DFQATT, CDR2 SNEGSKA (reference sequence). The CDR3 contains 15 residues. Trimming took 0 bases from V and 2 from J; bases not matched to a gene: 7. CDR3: CSARDHRGSTYEQYF. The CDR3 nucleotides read TGCAGTGCTAGAGATCACAGGGGAAGCACCTACGAGCAGTACTTC.

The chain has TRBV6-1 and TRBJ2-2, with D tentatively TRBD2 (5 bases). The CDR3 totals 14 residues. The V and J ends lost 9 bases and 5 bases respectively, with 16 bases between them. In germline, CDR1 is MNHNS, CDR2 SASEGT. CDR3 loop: CASLPSGETGELFF. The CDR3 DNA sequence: TGTGCCAGTTTGCCGTCCGGGGAGACCGGGGAGCTGTTTTTT.

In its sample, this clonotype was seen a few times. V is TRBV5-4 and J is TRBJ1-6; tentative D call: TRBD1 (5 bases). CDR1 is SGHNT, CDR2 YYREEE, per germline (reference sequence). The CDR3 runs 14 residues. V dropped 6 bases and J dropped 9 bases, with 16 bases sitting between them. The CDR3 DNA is TGTGCCAGCAAACCAGACAGCATAAGTTCACCCCTCCACTTT. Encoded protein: CASKPDSISSPLHF.